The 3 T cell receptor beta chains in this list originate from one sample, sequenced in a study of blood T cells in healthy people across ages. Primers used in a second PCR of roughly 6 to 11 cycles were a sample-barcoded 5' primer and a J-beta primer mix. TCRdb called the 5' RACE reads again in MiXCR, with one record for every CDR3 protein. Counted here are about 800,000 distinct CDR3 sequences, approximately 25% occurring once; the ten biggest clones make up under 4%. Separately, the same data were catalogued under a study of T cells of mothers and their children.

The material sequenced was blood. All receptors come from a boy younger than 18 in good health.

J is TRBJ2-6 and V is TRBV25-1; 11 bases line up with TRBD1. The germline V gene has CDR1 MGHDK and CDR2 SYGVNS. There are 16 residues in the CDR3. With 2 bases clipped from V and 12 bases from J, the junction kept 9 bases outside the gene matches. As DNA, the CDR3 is TGTGCCAGCAGTGAAGGACAGGGGGCCGCATTCTCCGTCCTGACTTTC. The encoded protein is CASSEGQGAAFSVLTF.

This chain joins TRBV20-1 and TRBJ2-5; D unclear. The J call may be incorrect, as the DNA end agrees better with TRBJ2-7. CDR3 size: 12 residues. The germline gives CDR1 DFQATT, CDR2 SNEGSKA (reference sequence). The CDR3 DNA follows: TGCAGTGCTCTTACCCCGTCCTACGAGCAGTACTTC. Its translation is CSALTPSYEQYF.

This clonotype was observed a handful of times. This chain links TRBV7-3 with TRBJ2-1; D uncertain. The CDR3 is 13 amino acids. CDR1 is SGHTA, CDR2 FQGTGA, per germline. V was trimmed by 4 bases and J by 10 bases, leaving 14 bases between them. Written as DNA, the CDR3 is TGTGCCAGCAGCTCTAAAATGGGTCAGGAGCAGTTCTTC. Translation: CASSSKMGQEQFF.